This is a list of T cell receptor beta chains from one sample in a study of blood T cell repertoires in COVID-19. Assay: immunoSEQ multiplex PCR; the TCRdb copy retains only in-frame clones and omits some. The table lists about 120,000 clones, about nine tenths of them singletons. Source material: peripheral blood. Source of these receptors: a human donor in a cohort sampled during active COVID-19. The conserved cysteine and the conserved F or W are not part of the CDR3 here. Fields, in order: V gene, J gene, CDR3 protein.

>TRBV18|TRBJ1-6
ASSPQAGGNANSPLH
>TRBV7-8|TRBJ2-6
ASSPGEGPNSGANVLT
>TRBV4-1|TRBJ2-2
ASSQDPGTGELF
>TRBV3-1/TRBV3-2|TRBJ1-2
ASSHTGVGYT
>TRBV5-5|TRBJ1-2
ASSLLGASGEGYT
>TRBV2|TRBJ1-1
ASSKDRGLGTEAF
>TRBV7-6|TRBJ1-2
ASSLSGGARGYT
>TRBV19|TRBJ1-1
ASTQGQAGTEAF
>TRBV6-6|TRBJ1-1
ATKTMNTEAF
>TRBV18|TRBJ2-6
ASSPRTGVSGANVLT
>TRBV19|TRBJ2-1
ASSIVAHTYNEQF
>TRBV5-1|TRBJ2-6
ASSASRDGVSGANVLT
>TRBV6-5|TRBJ2-7
ASSYGRGFDEQY
>TRBV7-9|TRBJ2-2
ASSLISLNTGELF
>TRBV12-3/TRBV12-4|TRBJ1-1
ASSPWTAQAF
>TRBV2|TRBJ2-1
ASSLGTGGYNEQF
>TRBV30|TRBJ1-6
AWSARGQLYNSPLH
>TRBV11-2|TRBJ2-1
ASRGSTSADNEQF
>TRBV5-6|TRBJ1-6
ASNADRTYNSPLH
>TRBV30|TRBJ2-4
AWSVPGNIQY
>TRBV6-2/TRBV6-3|TRBJ2-1
ASSYLSGGLSEQF
>TRBV7-9|TRBJ2-7
ASADYEQY
>TRBV28|TRBJ2-3
ASRERGRGDTQY
>TRBV29-1|TRBJ2-7
SVRDQIEPGQCLKYEQY
>TRBV24-1|TRBJ2-2
ATSRTTQGFGELF
>TRBV10-3|TRBJ1-5
AISGANQPQH